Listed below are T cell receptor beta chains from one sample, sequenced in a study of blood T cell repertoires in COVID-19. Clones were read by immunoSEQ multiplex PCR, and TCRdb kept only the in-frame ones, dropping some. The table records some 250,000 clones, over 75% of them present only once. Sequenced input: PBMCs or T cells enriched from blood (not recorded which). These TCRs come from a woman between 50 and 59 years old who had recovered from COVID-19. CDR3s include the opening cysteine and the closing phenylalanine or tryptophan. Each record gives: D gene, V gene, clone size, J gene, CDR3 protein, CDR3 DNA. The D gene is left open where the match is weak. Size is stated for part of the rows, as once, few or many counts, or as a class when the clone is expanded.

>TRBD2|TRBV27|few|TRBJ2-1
CASSFGLAGVWYNEQFF
TGTGCCAGCAGTTTCGGGCTAGCGGGAGTATGGTACAATGAGCAGTTCTTC
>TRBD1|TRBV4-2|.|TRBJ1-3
CASSQDLTGVSGNTIYF
TGTGCCAGCAGCCAAGATTTGACAGGGGTTTCTGGAAACACCATATATTTT
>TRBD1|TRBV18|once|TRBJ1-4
CASSQGQLATNEKLFF
TGTGCCAGCTCACAGGGACAGCTTGCAACTAATGAAAAACTGTTTTTT
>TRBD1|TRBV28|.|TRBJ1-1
CATGQALSEAFF
TGTGCCACCGGACAGGCCCTATCTGAAGCTTTCTTT
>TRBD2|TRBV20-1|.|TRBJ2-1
CSAGTSDEQFF
TGCAGTGCTGGGACTAGCGATGAGCAGTTCTTC
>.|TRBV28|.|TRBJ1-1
CASSLSTGLTMNTEAFF
TGTGCCAGCAGTTTATCGACAGGCCTGACCATGAACACTGAAGCTTTCTTT
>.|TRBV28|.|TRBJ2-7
CGSLGWAQSSYEQYF
TGTGGTTCGCTGGGCTGGGCCCAAAGCTCCTACGAGCAGTACTTC
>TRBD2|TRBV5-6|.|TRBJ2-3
CASSLEGTSGVLNTQYF
TGTGCCAGCAGCTTGGAAGGGACTAGCGGGGTTCTGAATACGCAGTATTTT
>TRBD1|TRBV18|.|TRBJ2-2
CASSSTTGGFTGELFF
TGTGCCAGCTCCTCCACGACAGGGGGCTTCACCGGGGAGCTGTTTTTT
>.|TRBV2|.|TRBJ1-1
CASRFETVNTEAFF
TGTGCCAGCAGGTTCGAGACAGTGAACACTGAAGCTTTCTTT
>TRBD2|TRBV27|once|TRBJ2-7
CASRLLPGGGSTHEQYF
TGTGCCAGCAGATTGCTGCCGGGTGGCGGGAGTACTCACGAGCAGTACTTC
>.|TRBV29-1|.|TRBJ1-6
CSVSRAVNSPLHF
TGCAGCGTTTCCAGGGCGGTAAATTCACCCCTCCACTTT
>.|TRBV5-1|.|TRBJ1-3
CASSEAVAGNTIYF
TGCGCCAGCAGCGAGGCTGTGGCTGGAAACACCATATATTTT
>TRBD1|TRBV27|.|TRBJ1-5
CASADREGNQPQHF
TGTGCCAGCGCGGACAGGGAGGGCAATCAGCCCCAGCATTTT
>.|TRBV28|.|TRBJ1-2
CASSLGGQLGYTF
TGTGCCAGCAGTTTAGGGGGCCAGCTCGGCTACACCTTC
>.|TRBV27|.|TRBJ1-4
CATGERVNEKLFF
TGTGCCACAGGGGAGCGCGTCAATGAAAAACTGTTTTTT
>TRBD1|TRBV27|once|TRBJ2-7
CASNGQGAGEQYF
TGTGCCAGCAACGGACAGGGGGCGGGGGAGCAGTACTTC
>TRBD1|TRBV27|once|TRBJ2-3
CASSPRQGRSTDTQYF
TGTGCCAGCAGTCCCCGACAGGGAAGGAGCACAGATACGCAGTATTTT
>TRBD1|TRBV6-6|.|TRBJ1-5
CASTEGGSGNQPQHF
TGTGCCAGCACAGAAGGGGGCTCGGGCAATCAGCCCCAGCATTTT
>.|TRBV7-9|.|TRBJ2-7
CASSFDRGYEQYF
TGTGCCAGCAGCTTCGATAGGGGCTACGAGCAGTACTTC
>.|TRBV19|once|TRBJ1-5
CASRKYQGGEQPQHF
TGTGCCAGTAGAAAATACCAGGGAGGTGAGCAGCCCCAGCATTTT
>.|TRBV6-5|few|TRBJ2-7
CASSLEVEGFEQYF
TGTGCCAGCAGCCTAGAGGTGGAGGGTTTCGAGCAGTACTTC
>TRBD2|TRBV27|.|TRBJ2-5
CASSPWGGAGYETQYF
TGTGCCAGCAGCCCGTGGGGGGGAGCAGGGTATGAAACCCAGTACTTC
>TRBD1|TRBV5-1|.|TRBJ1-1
CASSLGATGGTEAFF
TGCGCCAGCAGCTTGGGCGCTACAGGGGGCACTGAAGCTTTCTTT
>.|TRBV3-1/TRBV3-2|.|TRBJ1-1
CASSAKGEGTEAFF
TGTGCCAGCAGCGCCAAGGGGGAGGGCACTGAAGCTTTCTTT
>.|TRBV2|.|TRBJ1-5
CASSLVGNQPQHF
TGTGCCAGCAGTTTAGTCGGCAATCAGCCCCAGCATTTT
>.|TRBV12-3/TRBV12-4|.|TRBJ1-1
CASSLRRGTEAFF
TGTGCCAGCAGTTTAAGGAGGGGCACTGAAGCTTTCTTT
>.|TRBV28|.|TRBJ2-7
CASSAAVWGPYEQYF
TGTGCCAGCAGTGCGGCGGTCTGGGGGCCCTACGAGCAGTACTTC
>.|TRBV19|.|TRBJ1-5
CASSIQADQPQHF
TGTGCCAGTAGTATACAGGCTGATCAGCCCCAGCATTTT
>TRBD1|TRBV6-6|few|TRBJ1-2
CASGQGRVYGYTF
TGTGCCAGCGGACAGGGTCGGGTCTATGGCTACACCTTC
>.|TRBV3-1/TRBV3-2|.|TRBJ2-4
CASSLGTPRGGNIQYF
TGTGCCAGCAGCCTCGGAACGCCCAGGGGTGGGAACATTCAGTACTTC
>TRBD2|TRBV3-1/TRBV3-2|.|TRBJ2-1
CASSQASGGSYNEQFF
TGTGCCAGCAGCCAGGCTAGCGGGGGGTCCTACAATGAGCAGTTCTTC
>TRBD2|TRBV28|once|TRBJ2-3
CASRRGLAGVSDTQYF
TGTGCCAGCAGGCGGGGACTAGCGGGAGTATCAGATACGCAGTATTTT
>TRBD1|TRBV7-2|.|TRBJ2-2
CASSLEGAGRTGELFF
TGTGCCAGCAGCTTAGAGGGGGCTGGGAGAACCGGGGAGCTGTTTTTT
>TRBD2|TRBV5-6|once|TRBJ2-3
CASSGTSGSTDTQYF
TGTGCCAGCAGTGGGACTAGCGGGAGCACAGATACGCAGTATTTT
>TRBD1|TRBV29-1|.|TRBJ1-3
CSVDNRGTGNTIYF
TGCAGCGTGGATAACAGGGGAACTGGAAACACCATATATTTT
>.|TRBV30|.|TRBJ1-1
CAWNFGKSNTEAFF
TGTGCCTGGAATTTCGGTAAGAGTAACACTGAAGCTTTCTTT
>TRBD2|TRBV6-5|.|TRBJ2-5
CAGLAGPQETQYF
TGTGCAGGCCTAGCGGGACCCCAAGAGACCCAGTACTTC
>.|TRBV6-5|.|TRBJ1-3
CASTGQMGNTIYF
TGTGCCAGCACCGGACAGATGGGAAACACCATATATTTT
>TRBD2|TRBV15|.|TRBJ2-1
CATSRARTSGYYNEQFF
TGTGCCACCAGCAGAGCTAGGACTAGCGGGTATTACAATGAGCAGTTCTTC
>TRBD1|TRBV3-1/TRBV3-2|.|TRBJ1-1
CASSQVGQLRTEAFF
TGTGCCAGCAGCCAAGTGGGACAGCTTCGGACTGAAGCTTTCTTT
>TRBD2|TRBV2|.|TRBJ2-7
CASSFGYGERETDEQYF
TGTGCCAGCAGTTTCGGTTACGGTGAGCGGGAGACGGACGAGCAGTACTTC
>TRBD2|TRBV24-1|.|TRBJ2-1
CATSDPAGGDNEQFF
TGTGCCACCAGTGACCCCGCGGGAGGCGATAATGAGCAGTTCTTC
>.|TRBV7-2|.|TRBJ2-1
CASSPSSYNEQFF
TGTGCCAGCAGCCCGAGCTCCTACAATGAGCAGTTCTTC
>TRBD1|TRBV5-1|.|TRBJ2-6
CASSPEPGQSSGANVLTF
TGCGCCAGCAGCCCCGAGCCGGGACAGAGCTCTGGGGCCAACGTCCTGACTTTC
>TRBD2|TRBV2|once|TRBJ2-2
CASSLGGGSTGELFF
TGTGCCAGCAGTCTGGGGGGAGGGAGCACCGGGGAGCTGTTTTTT
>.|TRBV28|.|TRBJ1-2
CASSLVRGAEGYTF
TGTGCCAGCAGTTTAGTTCGGGGGGCGGAGGGCTACACCTTC
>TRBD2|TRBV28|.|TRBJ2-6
CASSLGGVANVLTF
TGTGCCAGCAGTTTGGGAGGGGTGGCCAACGTCCTGACTTTC
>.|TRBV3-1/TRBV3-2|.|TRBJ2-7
CASSQDLGLSYEQYF
TGTGCCAGCAGCCAAGATCTTGGACTAAGCTACGAGCAGTACTTC